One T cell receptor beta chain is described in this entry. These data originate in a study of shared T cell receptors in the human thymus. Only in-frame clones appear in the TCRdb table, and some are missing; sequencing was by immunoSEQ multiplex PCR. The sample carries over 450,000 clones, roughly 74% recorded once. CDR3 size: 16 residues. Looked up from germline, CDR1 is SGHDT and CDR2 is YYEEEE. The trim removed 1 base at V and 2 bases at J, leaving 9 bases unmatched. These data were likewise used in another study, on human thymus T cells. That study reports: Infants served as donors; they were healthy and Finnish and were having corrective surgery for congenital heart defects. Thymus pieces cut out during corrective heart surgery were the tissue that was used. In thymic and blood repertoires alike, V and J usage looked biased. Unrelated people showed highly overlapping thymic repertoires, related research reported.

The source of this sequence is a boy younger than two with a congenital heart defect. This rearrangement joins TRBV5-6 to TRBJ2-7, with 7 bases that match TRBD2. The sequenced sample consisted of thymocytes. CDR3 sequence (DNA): TGTGCCAGCAGCTTGCTGGGGGGAGGGGTAACCTACGAGCAGTACTTC. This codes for CASSLLGGGVTYEQYF.